Each of the 32 T cell receptor beta chains below was sequenced from the same sample in a study of T cell changes during pregnancy in multiple sclerosis. The assay was immunoSEQ multiplex PCR, and TCRdb's table has in-frame clones only and misses some. The sample consists of some 51,000 clones, 90% to 95% of them appearing once. Sample: CD4+ T cells from peripheral blood mononuclear cells, taken in the second trimester of pregnancy. The receptors were sampled from a female donor with multiple sclerosis, enrolled in a pregnancy study.

In DNA, the CDR3 is TGTGCCAGCAGTTACTCGACTGGCAGCCAAGATACGCAGTATTTT. It specifies CASSYSTGSQDTQYF. The V gene is TRBV6-5, the J gene TRBJ2-3; no reliable D call. The CDR3 has 15 residues. CDR1 is MNHEY and CDR2 is SVGAGI in the germline V gene. Trimming shortened V by 0 bases and J by 5 bases, and 12 bases separated the two germline ends.

The V and J genes are TRBV18 and TRBJ1-5; TRBD1 might be the D (5 bases). Trimming took off 6 bases at V and 5 bases at J, with 14 bases between the two ends. CDR1 is KGHSH, CDR2 LQKENI, per germline. CDR3 length: 14 amino acids. The CDR3 DNA reads TGTGCCAGCTCTCGCCAGGGCTACTATCAGCCCCAGCATTTT. It specifies CASSRQGYYQPQHF.

The V and J genes are TRBV6-5 and TRBJ1-3, with D hard to call. The CDR3 is made up of 15 amino acids. Trimming stripped 0 bases from V and 3 bases from J, with 9 bases between. Germline CDR1 and CDR2: MNHEY and SVGAGI. DNA of the CDR3: TGTGCCAGCAGTTACTCAACGCGAAGTGGAAACACCATATATTTT. As protein: CASSYSTRSGNTIYF.

This chain uses TRBV7-7 with TRBJ1-2; 7 bases match TRBD1. There are 14 residues in the CDR3. Looked up from germline, CDR1 is SSHAT and CDR2 is FNYEAQ (reference sequence). The V and J ends lost 4 bases and 7 bases, in that order; junction bases with no gene match: 9. CDR3 sequence: CASSYLTGLGGYTF. The CDR3 nucleotides read TGTGCCAGCAGCTACCTGACAGGGTTGGGTGGCTACACCTTC.

In nucleotides, the CDR3 is TGTGCCAGCAGTTACCCACCGGACAGGGGAAGGACTGAAGCTTTCTTT. Translated, it gives CASSYPPDRGRTEAFF. The chain combines TRBV6-5 with TRBJ1-1, with 9 bases identical to TRBD1. Germline CDR1 MNHEY, CDR2 SVGAGI. The J segment lost 5 bases and the V segment lost 2 bases, leaving 9 bases of the junction unmatched. CDR3 length: 16 amino acids.

The chain combines TRBV30 with TRBJ2-7, with TRBD2 identical over 7 bases. Germline lookup yields CDR1 GTSNPN and CDR2 SVGIG (reference sequence). Trimming cost V 0 bases and J 3 bases; bases outside gene matches: 14. CDR3 length: 17 amino acids. CDR3 sequence: CAWSVSRTGGSVYEQYF. CDR3 bases: TGTGCCTGGAGTGTAAGTAGAACGGGGGGTTCTGTCTACGAGCAGTACTTC. Based on the CDR3 plus reference TRBV30 and TRBJ2-7, the full variable domain is SQTIHQWPATLVQPVGSPLSLECTVEGTSNPNLYWYRQAAGRGLQLLFYSVGIGQISSEVPQNLSASRPQDRQFILSSKKLLLSDSGFYLCAWSVSRTGGSVYEQYFGPGTRLTVT.

The V and J genes are TRBV7-2 and TRBJ1-2; 10 bases are a match to TRBD1. This CDR3 has 17 amino acids. CDR1 and CDR2 from the germline V gene are SGHTA and FQGNSA. The V segment lost 3 bases and the J segment 4 bases; nucleotides outside the gene matches: 11. The CDR3 bases are TGTGCCAGCAGCTTCCCGAAGGGGACAGGGGAGCCCTATGGCTACACCTTC. Its protein product is CASSFPKGTGEPYGYTF.

V is TRBV15 and J is TRBJ1-2; 11 bases map to TRBD1. This CDR3 region has 16 residues. Trimming cost V 1 base and J 4 bases; bases outside gene matches: 5. Germline CDR1 is LNHNV and CDR2 is YYDKDF (reference sequence). CDR3 sequence (DNA): TGTGCCACCAGCAGAGTTGGACAGGGGGCTTCCTATGGCTACACCTTC. Residues: CATSRVGQGASYGYTF.

V is TRBV7-8 and J is TRBJ2-2, with TRBD2 matching 12 bases. The J segment lost 4 bases and the V segment lost 5 bases, leaving 11 bases of the junction unmatched. This CDR3 spans 18 amino acids. The V gene's germline CDR1 is SGHVS and CDR2 FQNEAQ. The CDR3 region has the DNA TGTGCCAGCAGCACGACGCGACTAGCGGGGGTTTCCACCGGGGAGCTGTTTTTT. Amino acid sequence: CASSTTRLAGVSTGELFF.

CDR3 loop: CASSQGQGRTGELFF. The CDR3 DNA reads as TGCGCCAGCAGCCAAGGACAGGGGAGAACCGGGGAGCTGTTTTTT. J is TRBJ2-2 and V is TRBV4-3; 8 bases match TRBD1. Germline trimming cut 1 base from V and 5 bases from J; bases unmatched to any gene: 3. CDR3 size: 15 residues. CDR1 and CDR2 from the germline V gene are LGHNA and YSLEER.

A word on this clone: One junction end does not reproduce the germline sequence, and a read error may be involved. The chain has TRBV11-2 and TRBJ2-5; 7 bases align to TRBD2. The CDR3 loop spans 15 amino acids. Per the germline V gene, CDR1 is SGHAT and CDR2 is FQNNGV. The CDR3 is CASSLSDGGRYHHHF. CDR3 in DNA: TGTGCCAGCAGCTTATCGGACGGGGGGAGATATCATCACCACTTC.

This clone was detected once. The chain carries TRBV6-5 and TRBJ1-2; tentatively, D is TRBD1 (5 bases). The CDR3 sequence is 13 residues long. Trimming took 4 bases from V and 5 from J, leaving 11 bases between them. CDR1 and CDR2 (germline): MNHEY, SVGAGI. CDR3 residues: CASSSGREYGYTF. CDR3 DNA: TGTGCCAGCAGTTCCGGCAGGGAATATGGCTACACCTTC.

The chain combines TRBV7-2 with TRBJ1-2; 7 bases map to TRBD1. Germline CDR1 SGHTA, CDR2 FQGNSA. Trimming removed 5 bases from V and 2 bases from J; junction bases left unmatched: 2. The CDR3 is 13 residues long. The CDR3 reads CASSPGQNYGYTF. The CDR3 nucleotides are TGTGCCAGCAGCCCGGGACAGAACTATGGCTACACCTTC.

To note about this clone: At one boundary the junction diverges from the germline segment, which might be a read error. The chain joins TRBV7-8 to TRBJ1-6; perhaps TRBD1 as D (6 bases). The CDR3 length is 17 residues. Germline V CDR1 and CDR2: SGHVS, FQNEAQ. The chain's CDR3 is CANSRRRIRTEDSPLHF. The CDR3 DNA reads TGTGCCAACAGCCGCAGGCGGATCCGGACAGAGGATTCACCCCTCCACTTT.

The CDR3 DNA sequence: TGTGCCAGCAGTGGCCGGGACAGGGAACCCTATGGCTACACCTTC. Amino acid sequence: CASSGRDREPYGYTF. The chain employs TRBV6-6 and TRBJ1-2; 9 bases align to TRBD1. Germline V gene data show CDR1 as MNHNY and CDR2 as SVGAGI (reference sequence). The CDR3 is made up of 15 amino acids. With 5 bases clipped from V and 4 bases from J, the junction kept 8 bases outside the gene matches.

The chain combines TRBV21-1 with TRBJ2-4; the listed D gene, TRBD2, was not tested against the DNA. TRBV21-1 corresponds to a pseudogene. The CDR3 sequence is 18 residues long. The CDR3 here is CASSERERWGGAKNIQYF. Written as DNA, the CDR3 is TGTGCCAGCAGCGAGAGGGAAAGGTGGGGAGGGGCCAAAAACATTCAGTACTTC.

The chain recombines TRBV27 with TRBJ2-2, with 7 bases that match TRBD1. Trimming at V came to 0 bases and at J to 3 bases, leaving 1 base not matched to a gene. The CDR3 has 15 residues. Germline CDR1 reads MNHEY; CDR2 reads SMNVEV (reference sequence). The CDR3 reads CASSLSGQYTGELFF. CDR3 nucleotide sequence: TGTGCCAGCAGTTTATCGGGACAGTACACCGGGGAGCTGTTTTTT.

This chain links TRBV13 with TRBJ1-6; D possibly corresponds to TRBD1 (5 bases). With 3 bases removed from V and 6 bases from J, the gap between germline ends came to 9 bases. The germline V gene encodes CDR1 PRHDT and CDR2 FYEKMQ (reference sequence). The CDR3 loop spans 14 amino acids. This chain's CDR3 is CASSFVRVNSPLHF. CDR3 nucleotides: TGTGCCAGCAGCTTCGTCAGGGTTAATTCACCCCTCCACTTT.

The V and J genes are TRBV9 and TRBJ1-2, with D possibly being TRBD1 (6 bases). Between the trimmed V and J ends, which lost 4 bases and 8 bases, there was a span of 21 bases. In germline, CDR1 is SGDLS, CDR2 YYNGEE. CDR3 size: 15 residues. CDR3 nucleotides: TGTGCCAGCAGCCTCCGCCCCGGCGAGGGGGACGGCTACACCTTC. Protein product: CASSLRPGEGDGYTF.

This clone has only one observation. The V and J genes are TRBV6-4 and TRBJ1-1; a possible D gene is TRBD1 (6 bases). This CDR3 region has 13 residues. Germline V gives CDR1 MRHNA, CDR2 SNTAGT. The ends were cut back, 7 bases at V and 1 base at J, with 10 bases in the middle. The CDR3 is CASNLGGNTEAFF. The CDR3 DNA is TGTGCCAGCAATCTAGGGGGGAACACTGAAGCTTTCTTT.

This chain joins TRBV2 and TRBJ2-5, with 10 nucleotides matching TRBD1. The CDR3 loop spans 12 amino acids. The junction had 0 bases not matched to a gene; V was cut back by 6 bases and J by 5 bases. CDR1 and CDR2 (germline): SNHLY, FYNNEI. The CDR3, as DNA: TGTGCCAGCAGGGGACAGGGGGAGACCCAGTACTTC. Translating gives CASRGQGETQYF.

This chain links TRBV14 with TRBJ1-2, with D hard to call. The CDR3 totals 15 residues. Germline V gives CDR1 SGHDN, CDR2 FVKESK. V was shortened by 4 bases and J by 8 bases, with 20 bases between the two germline ends. CDR3 sequence: CASSRLSGLGEGYTF. CDR3 bases: TGTGCCAGCAGCCGATTAAGCGGTCTCGGTGAAGGCTACACCTTC.

The genes are TRBV29-1 and TRBJ1-4; 9 nucleotides agree with TRBD1. Germline V CDR1 and CDR2: SQVTM, ANQGSEA. The trim removed 7 bases at V and 8 bases at J, leaving 11 bases unmatched. The CDR3 totals 14 residues. CDR3 amino acids: CSATGGPLVEKLFF. CDR3 bases: TGCAGCGCCACAGGGGGCCCATTGGTAGAAAAACTGTTTTTT. Full variable domain (outside the CDR3, taken from reference TRBV29-1 and TRBJ1-4): SAVISQKPSRDICQRGTSLTIQCQVDSQVTMMFWYRQQPGQSLTLIATANQGSEATYESGFVIDKFPISRPNLTFSTLTVSNMSPEDSSIYLCSATGGPLVEKLFFGSGTQLSVL.

The chain is built from TRBV6-6 and TRBJ1-2; D is perhaps TRBD1 (6 bases). The germline CDR1 and CDR2 sequences are MNHNY and SVGAGI (reference sequence). This CDR3 comprises 13 residues. V was pared by 7 bases and J by 4 bases, with 13 bases between. The CDR3 coding sequence is TGTGCCAGCAACCCGACAGGCGCCTATGGCTACACCTTC. The encoded protein is CASNPTGAYGYTF.

V is TRBV11-2 and J is TRBJ1-2; D is ambiguous. The CDR3 spans 12 residues. Germline-derived CDR1 and CDR2 are SGHAT and FQNNGV. Trimming stripped 3 bases from V and 5 bases from J, with 7 bases between. The CDR3 loop reads CASSFRRYGYTF. DNA for the CDR3: TGTGCCAGCAGCTTTAGGAGATATGGCTACACCTTC. Using reference TRBV11-2 and TRBJ1-2 for the parts outside the CDR3, the full variable domain is EAGVAQSPRYKIIEKRQSVAFWCNPISGHATLYWYQQILGQGPKLLIQFQNNGVVDDSQLPKDRFSAERLKGVDSTLKIQPAKLEDSAVYLCASSFRRYGYTFGSGTRLTVV.

This clone was counted a single time. The rearrangement joins TRBV4-3 to TRBJ2-6; D is uncertain. The CDR3 is made up of 16 amino acids. V was pared by 0 bases and J by 0 bases, with 6 bases between. Germline CDR1 and CDR2: LGHNA and YSLEER. The CDR3 here is CASSQDGSSGANVLTF. DNA for the CDR3: TGCGCCAGCAGCCAAGATGGCAGCTCTGGGGCCAACGTCCTGACTTTC.

The CDR3 nucleotides are TGTGCCAGCAGACGCAATCCCATAGTCTACGAGCAGTACTTC. Protein product: CASRRNPIVYEQYF. This chain links TRBV6-5 with TRBJ2-7; no firm D call. CDR3 length: 14 residues. V lost 6 bases and J lost 3, with 15 bases in between. Germline lookup yields CDR1 MNHEY and CDR2 SVGAGI.

A word on this clone: An end of the junction differs from the germline gene, which may be a read error. This chain connects TRBV5-6 to TRBJ1-4; D possibly corresponds to TRBD1 (5 bases). Germline V gene lookup returns CDR1 SGHDT and CDR2 YYEEEE. There are 11 residues in the CDR3. The CDR3, as DNA: TGTGCCAGCAGCTTTGCGGGGGACTGGAGTTTT. Its protein product is CASSFAGDWSF.

The chain employs TRBV20-1 and TRBJ2-5; a possible D gene is TRBD2 (5 bases). This CDR3 comprises 11 residues. The V end lost 5 bases, the J end lost 5 bases, and 9 bases lay between the germline ends. In germline, CDR1 is DFQATT, CDR2 SNEGSKA (reference sequence). This chain's CDR3 is CSAPGWETQYF. The CDR3 region has the DNA TGCAGTGCTCCGGGGTGGGAGACCCAGTACTTC.

The chain carries TRBV7-8 and TRBJ1-6; tentative D call: TRBD1 (6 bases). The CDR3 sequence is 15 residues long. Trimming shortened V by 2 bases and J by 8 bases, and 13 bases separated the two germline ends. In germline, CDR1 is SGHVS, CDR2 FQNEAQ. The DNA for the CDR3 is TGTGCCAGCAGCTTAACCCAGGGGAGAGATTCACCCCTCCACTTT. Translating it yields CASSLTQGRDSPLHF.

The gene calls are TRBV15 and TRBJ2-4; 7 bases line up with TRBD2. The CDR3 runs to 18 residues. The germline V gene encodes CDR1 LNHNV and CDR2 YYDKDF (reference sequence). V shed 0 bases and J 1 base; nucleotides not matched to a gene: 9. The CDR3 bases are TGTGCCACCAGCAGAGATTGGGGGGGTTCTCTGGCCAAAAACATTCAGTACTTC. This gives the protein CATSRDWGGSLAKNIQYF.

In its sample, this clone was seen once. The genes are TRBV5-6 and TRBJ2-7; D possibly corresponds to TRBD1 (6 bases). Germline CDR1 reads SGHDT; CDR2 reads YYEEEE. The CDR3 is 13 residues long. The ends were cut back, 2 bases at V and 5 bases at J, with 11 bases in the middle. CDR3 coding DNA: TGTGCCAGCAGCTTCCCGCAGGGGAACGAGCAGTACTTC. This encodes CASSFPQGNEQYF.